Listed here are 17 T cell receptor beta chains from one sample, sequenced in a study of cytomegalovirus exposure and HLA in healthy donors. Assay used: immunoSEQ multiplex PCR; TCRdb lists only in-frame clones, some missing. The data show 120,000 to 150,000 clones, with roughly 81% seen just once and about 1.5% held by the top ten. Sequenced sample: PBMCs. Receptors originate from a woman aged 30 to 39 in good health and CMV-seronegative.

The chain combines TRBV2 with TRBJ1-1; 8 bases are shared with TRBD1. This CDR3 is built from 14 residues. J was trimmed by 9 bases and V by 6 bases; bases with no gene match: 12. Germline V gene data show CDR1 as SNHLY and CDR2 as FYNNEI. CDR3 bases: TGTGCCAGCAGGGGACAGGCGGAAGAGTCCCAAGCTTTCTTT. This sequence encodes CASRGQAEESQAFF.

This rearrangement joins TRBV6-6 to TRBJ2-7; no clear D gene. Germline V gene lookup returns CDR1 MNHNY and CDR2 SVGAGI (reference sequence). Trimming took 2 bases from V and 12 from J, leaving 14 bases between them. This CDR3 has 12 residues. Here the CDR3 DNA reads TGTGCCAGCAGTTACCTTACCCCGCGTTTGTACTTC. Protein sequence: CASSYLTPRLYF.

V and J are TRBV9 and TRBJ1-5; D not resolved. The V end was cut by 10 bases, the J end by 1 base, with 12 bases between. The V gene's germline CDR1 is SGDLS and CDR2 YYNGEE. The CDR3 spans 13 residues. CDR3 loop: CAPNGPSNQPQHF. The CDR3 bases are TGTGCCCCTAACGGTCCAAGCAATCAGCCCCAGCATTTT. Filled out from reference TRBV9 and TRBJ1-5, the complete variable domain reads DSGVTQTPKHLITATGQRVTLRCSPRSGDLSVYWYQQSLDQGLQFLIQYYNGEERAKGNILERFSAQQFPDLHSELNLSSLELGDSALYFCAPNGPSNQPQHFGDGTRLSIL.

CDR3 DNA: TGTGCCAGCAGTTTCCTGTCACAGGGAACAGATACGCAGTATTTT. Amino acid sequence: CASSFLSQGTDTQYF. The chain recombines TRBV28 with TRBJ2-3, with D tentatively TRBD1 (6 bases). The CDR3 is 15 residues long. The germline V and J ends were trimmed by 3 bases and 3 bases, with 13 bases remaining between them. Per germline, CDR1 MDHEN and CDR2 SYDVKM.

This chain joins TRBV10-3 and TRBJ1-1, with TRBD1 matching over 8 bases. The CDR3 runs to 16 residues. Per the germline V gene, CDR1 is ENHRY and CDR2 is SYGVKD. The V gene end was trimmed by 2 bases and the J gene end by 0 bases; junction bases not matched to a gene: 5. This chain's CDR3 is CAISETTGDLNTEAFF. CDR3 in DNA: TGTGCCATCAGTGAGACGACAGGGGATTTGAACACTGAAGCTTTCTTT.

The V and J genes are TRBV28 and TRBJ2-7, with D possibly TRBD2 on 5 matching bases. The CDR3 is made up of 16 amino acids. CDR1 is MDHEN, CDR2 SYDVKM, per germline. Trimming cost V 5 bases and J 6 bases, with 23 bases left between them. The CDR3 DNA reads as TGTGCCAGCAGTCCCGAACGGGGAAATCCCGCTATCGAGCAGTACTTC. Translated, it gives CASSPERGNPAIEQYF.

The chain joins TRBV15 to TRBJ1-4; TRBD1 is a possible D gene (5 bases). This CDR3 region has 13 residues. The V gene lost 1 base and the J gene lost 7 bases, with 7 bases spanning the gap. Germline CDR1 LNHNV, CDR2 YYDKDF (reference sequence). For the CDR3, the DNA is TGTGCCACCAGCAGAGGGACAACTGAAAAACTGTTTTTT. Its translation: CATSRGTTEKLFF.

The chain is built from TRBV28 and TRBJ2-2, with unresolved D. CDR1 is MDHEN, CDR2 SYDVKM, per germline. V gave up 5 bases and J gave up 6 bases, with 19 bases separating them. This CDR3 region has 16 residues. The CDR3 reads CASSPHLNTVPGELFF. The CDR3 DNA is TGTGCCAGCAGTCCTCATTTAAATACGGTGCCCGGGGAGCTGTTTTTT.

This clone was counted many times. J is TRBJ2-3 and V is TRBV9; 13 nucleotides agree with TRBD2. Germline trimming cut 0 bases from V and 5 bases from J; bases unmatched to any gene: 3. This CDR3 has 16 residues. Germline V gene data show CDR1 as SGDLS and CDR2 as YYNGEE. CDR3 DNA sequence: TGTGCCAGCAGCGTAGAACTAGCGGGGGGGCAAGATACGCAGTATTTT. The encoded protein is CASSVELAGGQDTQYF.

This chain links TRBV7-8 with TRBJ1-2, with D unresolved. CDR1 is SGHVS and CDR2 is FQNEAQ in the germline V gene. CDR3 size: 16 residues. The V gene lost 0 bases and the J gene lost 3 bases, with 14 bases spanning the gap. For the CDR3, the DNA is TGTGCCAGCAGCTTAGCGTGGGGAGGGAGGGACTATGGCTACACCTTC. This codes for CASSLAWGGRDYGYTF.

The genes are TRBV28 and TRBJ2-7; 11 positions match TRBD1. After removal of 2 bases from V and 4 bases from J, the junction contained 4 bases not matched to a gene. The CDR3 is 15 residues long. CDR1 and CDR2 from the germline V gene are MDHEN and SYDVKM. The CDR3 sequence is CASSLGDRGMYEQYF. The CDR3 region has the DNA TGTGCCAGCAGTTTAGGGGACAGGGGGATGTACGAGCAGTACTTC. The full variable domain, in which reference TRBV28 and TRBJ2-7 provide the parts outside the CDR3, is DVKVTQSSRYLVKRTGEKVFLECVQDMDHENMFWYRQDPGLGLRLIYFSYDVKMKEKGDIPEGYSVSREKKERFSLILESASTNQTSMYLCASSLGDRGMYEQYFGPGTRLTVT.

The rearrangement joins TRBV25-1 to TRBJ1-2; 9 bases are shared with TRBD1. The length of the CDR3 is 16 residues. CDR1 MGHDK and CDR2 SYGVNS come from the germline V gene. Trimming at V came to 4 bases and at J to 2 bases, leaving 8 bases not matched to a gene. The CDR3 sequence: CASSAGQGPENYGYTF. The CDR3 DNA is TGTGCCAGCAGTGCCGGACAGGGGCCGGAGAACTATGGCTACACCTTC.

The chain has TRBV19 and TRBJ1-1; D is perhaps TRBD1 (6 bases). The CDR3 totals 15 residues. CDR1 and CDR2 (germline): LNHDA, SQIVND (reference sequence). V was pared by 3 bases and J by 6 bases, with 17 bases between. The CDR3 DNA follows: TGTGCCAGTAGTATTATAGCGGGGGCCTTCGCTGAAGCTTTCTTT. Amino acids: CASSIIAGAFAEAFF.

This rearrangement joins TRBV28 to TRBJ1-4, with D unclear. The CDR3 length is 14 residues. V was clipped by 4 bases and J by 4 bases, with 10 bases between them. The germline gives CDR1 MDHEN, CDR2 SYDVKM. Here the CDR3 reads CASSSGWGNEKLFF. The CDR3 bases are TGTGCCAGCAGTTCGGGGTGGGGTAATGAAAAACTGTTTTTT.

This chain connects TRBV19 to TRBJ1-2; D possibly corresponds to TRBD1 (5 bases). Germline CDR1 and CDR2: LNHDA and SQIVND (reference sequence). With 1 base removed from V and 5 bases from J, the gap between germline ends came to 5 bases. The length of the CDR3 is 12 residues. The CDR3 loop reads CASSIAGYGYTF. For the CDR3, the DNA is TGTGCCAGTAGTATAGCAGGGTATGGCTACACCTTC. Filled out from reference TRBV19 and TRBJ1-2, the complete variable domain reads DGGITQSPKYLFRKEGQNVTLSCEQNLNHDAMYWYRQDPGQGLRLIYYSQIVNDFQKGDIAEGYSVSREKKESFPLTVTSAQKNPTAFYLCASSIAGYGYTFGSGTRLTVV.

The V and J genes are TRBV7-6 and TRBJ1-1; D is unclear. This CDR3 has 15 amino acids. Deletions cut 1 base from V and 1 base from J, with 10 bases between. Germline lookup yields CDR1 SGHVS and CDR2 FNYEAQ. CDR3 sequence: CASSLVGQENTEAFF. CDR3 nucleotides: TGTGCCAGCAGCTTAGTTGGTCAGGAGAACACTGAAGCTTTCTTT. Using reference TRBV7-6 and TRBJ1-1 for the parts outside the CDR3, the full variable domain is GAGVSQSPRYKVTKRGQDVALRCDPISGHVSLYWYRQALGQGPEFLTYFNYEAQQDKSGLPNDRFSAERPEGSISTLTIQRTEQRDSAMYRCASSLVGQENTEAFFGQGTRLTVV.

This clone showed up many times. The chain joins TRBV2 to TRBJ2-1, with 8 nucleotides matching TRBD1. CDR1 is SNHLY, CDR2 FYNNEI, per germline. V shed 6 bases, J shed 8 bases, and the junction held 12 bases outside the gene matches. CDR3 length equals 15 residues. The CDR3 spells CASSYGTGRGDEQFF. CDR3 DNA: TGTGCCAGCAGCTATGGGACAGGAAGAGGCGATGAGCAGTTCTTC.